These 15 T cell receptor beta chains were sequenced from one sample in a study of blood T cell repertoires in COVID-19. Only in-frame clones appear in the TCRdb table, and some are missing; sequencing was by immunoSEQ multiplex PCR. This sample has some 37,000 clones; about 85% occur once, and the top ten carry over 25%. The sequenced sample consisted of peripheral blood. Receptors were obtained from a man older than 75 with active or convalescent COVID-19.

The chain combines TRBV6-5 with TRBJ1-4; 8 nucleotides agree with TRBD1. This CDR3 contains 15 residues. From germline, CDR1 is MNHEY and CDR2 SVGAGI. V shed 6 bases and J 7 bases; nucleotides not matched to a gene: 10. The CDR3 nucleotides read TGTGCCAGCAGACCCAGGCAACAGGGGGGTGAAAAACTGTTTTTT. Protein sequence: CASRPRQQGGEKLFF.

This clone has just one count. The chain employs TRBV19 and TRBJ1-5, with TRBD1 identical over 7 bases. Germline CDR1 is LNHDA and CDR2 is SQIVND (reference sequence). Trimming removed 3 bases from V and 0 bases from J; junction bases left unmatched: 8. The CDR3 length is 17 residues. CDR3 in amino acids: CASSIATGSYSNQPQHF. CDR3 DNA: TGTGCCAGTAGTATCGCGACAGGGAGTTATAGCAATCAGCCCCAGCATTTT.

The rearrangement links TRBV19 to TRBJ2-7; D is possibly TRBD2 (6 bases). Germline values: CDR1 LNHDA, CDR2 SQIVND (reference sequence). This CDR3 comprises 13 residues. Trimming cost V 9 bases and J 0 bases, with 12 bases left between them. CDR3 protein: CASRDFDSYEQYF. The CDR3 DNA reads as TGTGCCAGCAGGGACTTTGACTCCTACGAGCAGTACTTC.

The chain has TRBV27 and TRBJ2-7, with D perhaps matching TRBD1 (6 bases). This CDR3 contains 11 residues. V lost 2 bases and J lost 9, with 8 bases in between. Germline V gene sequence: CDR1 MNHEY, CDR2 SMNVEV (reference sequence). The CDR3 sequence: CASSLRGRQYF. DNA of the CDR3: TGTGCCAGCAGTTTAAGGGGGAGGCAGTACTTC.

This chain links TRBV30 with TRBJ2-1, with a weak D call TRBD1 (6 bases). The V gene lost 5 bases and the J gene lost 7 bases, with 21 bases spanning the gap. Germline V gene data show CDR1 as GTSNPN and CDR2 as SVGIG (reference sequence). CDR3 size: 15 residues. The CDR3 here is CAWDQGSGVRNEQFF. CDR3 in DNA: TGTGCCTGGGACCAAGGATCAGGGGTCCGTAATGAGCAGTTCTTC. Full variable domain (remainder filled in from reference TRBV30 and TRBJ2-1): SQTIHQWPATLVQPVGSPLSLECTVEGTSNPNLYWYRQAAGRGLQLLFYSVGIGQISSEVPQNLSASRPQDRQFILSSKKLLLSDSGFYLCAWDQGSGVRNEQFFGPGTRLTVL.

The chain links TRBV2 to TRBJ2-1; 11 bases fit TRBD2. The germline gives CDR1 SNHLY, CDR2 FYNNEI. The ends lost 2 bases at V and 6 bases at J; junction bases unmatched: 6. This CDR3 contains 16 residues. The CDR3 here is CASSESLAGGTNEQFF. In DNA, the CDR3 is TGTGCCAGCAGTGAATCCCTAGCGGGAGGCACCAATGAGCAGTTCTTC.

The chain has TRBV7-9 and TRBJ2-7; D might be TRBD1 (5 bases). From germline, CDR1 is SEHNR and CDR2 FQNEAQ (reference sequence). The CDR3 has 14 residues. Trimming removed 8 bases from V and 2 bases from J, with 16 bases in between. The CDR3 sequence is CASASRQRTYEQYF. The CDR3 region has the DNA TGTGCCAGCGCAAGTAGACAGCGCACCTACGAGCAGTACTTC.

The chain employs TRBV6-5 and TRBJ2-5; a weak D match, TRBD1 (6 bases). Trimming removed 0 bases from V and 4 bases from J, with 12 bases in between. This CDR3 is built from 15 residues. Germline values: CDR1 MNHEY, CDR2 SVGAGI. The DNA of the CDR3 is TGTGCCAGCAGTTACTCGAGGACAGCACGAGAGACCCAGTACTTC. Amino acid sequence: CASSYSRTARETQYF.

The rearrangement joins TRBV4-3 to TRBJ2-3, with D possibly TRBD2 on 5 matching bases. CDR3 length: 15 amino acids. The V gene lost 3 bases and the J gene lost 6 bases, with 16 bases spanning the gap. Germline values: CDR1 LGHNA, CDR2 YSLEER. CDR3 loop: CASSHVIGILDTQYF. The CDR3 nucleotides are TGCGCCAGCAGCCATGTCATCGGGATTCTCGATACGCAGTATTTT.

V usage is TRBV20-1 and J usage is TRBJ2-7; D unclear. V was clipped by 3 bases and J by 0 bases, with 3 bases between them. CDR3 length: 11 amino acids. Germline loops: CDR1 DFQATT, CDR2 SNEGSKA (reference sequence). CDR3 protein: CSARASYEQYF. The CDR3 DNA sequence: TGCAGTGCTAGGGCCTCCTACGAGCAGTACTTC.

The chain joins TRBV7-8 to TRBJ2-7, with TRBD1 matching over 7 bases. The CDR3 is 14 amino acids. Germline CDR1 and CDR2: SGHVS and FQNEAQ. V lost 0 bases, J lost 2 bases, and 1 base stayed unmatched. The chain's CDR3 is CASSLAGTAYEQYF. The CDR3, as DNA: TGTGCCAGCAGCTTAGCGGGGACAGCCTACGAGCAGTACTTC.

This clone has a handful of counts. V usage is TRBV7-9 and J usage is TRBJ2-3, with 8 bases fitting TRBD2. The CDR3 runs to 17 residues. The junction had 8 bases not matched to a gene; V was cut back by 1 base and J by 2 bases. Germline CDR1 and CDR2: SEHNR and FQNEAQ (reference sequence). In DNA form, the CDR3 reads TGTGCCAGCAGCTTAGTTTTCGCGGGAGGTCCCACAGATACGCAGTATTTT. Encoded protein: CASSLVFAGGPTDTQYF.

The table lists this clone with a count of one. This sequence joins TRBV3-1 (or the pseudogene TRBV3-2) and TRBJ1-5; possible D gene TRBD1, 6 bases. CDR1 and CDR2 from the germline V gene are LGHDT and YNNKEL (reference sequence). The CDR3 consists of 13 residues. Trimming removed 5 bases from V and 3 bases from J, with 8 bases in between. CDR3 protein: CASSGQSNQPQHF. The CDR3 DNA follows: TGTGCCAGCAGCGGACAGTCCAATCAGCCCCAGCATTTT.

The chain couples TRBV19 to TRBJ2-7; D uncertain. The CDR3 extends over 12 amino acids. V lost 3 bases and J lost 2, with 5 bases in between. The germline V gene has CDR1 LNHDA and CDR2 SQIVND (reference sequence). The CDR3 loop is CASSIGPYEQYF. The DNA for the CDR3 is TGTGCCAGTAGTATCGGTCCCTACGAGCAGTACTTC.

The CDR3 sequence is CASSSTGGYGYGYTF. The CDR3 DNA reads TGTGCCAGCAGTTCTACAGGGGGGTACGGCTATGGCTACACCTTC. The chain has TRBV6-2 or TRBV6-3 and TRBJ1-2; TRBD1 matches at 8 bases. Unmatched junction bases numbered 8, after V lost 4 bases and J lost 4 bases. This CDR3 has 15 amino acids. Looked up from germline, CDR1 is MNHEY and CDR2 is SVGEGT.